The 12 T cell receptor beta chains in this list originate from one sample, sequenced in a study of T-cell memory formation after mild COVID-19 (dated by TCRdb to the early 2020s). Receptors were amplified or captured by 5' RACE. This sample was sequenced with an Illumina NovaSeq 6000. The public reads were reanalyzed by TCRdb: fastp trimming at Q25, MiXCR alignment, in-frame beta chains only. For every CDR3 protein sequence, its rows merge into one entry that carries the most common genes and DNA. This sample holds 400,000 or so distinct CDR3 sequences; 20% were observed only once. Of the sample, approximately 8.4% is held by the ten largest clones. Sequenced material: PBMCs or a T cell subset sorted from them (not recorded which). These receptors were taken from an adult woman who had mild COVID-19 (a few samples of this study predate the infection). The sample titles of this study are shuffled in the database, so cell type and time point are left out; the donor was told from shared clones.

This clonotype was counted between two and nine times. This chain uses TRBV27 with TRBJ1-2; 10 bases are a match to TRBD1. This CDR3 has 18 residues. The junction had 12 bases not matched to a gene; V was cut back by 5 bases and J by 0 bases. Germline CDR1 MNHEY, CDR2 SMNVEV (reference sequence). The CDR3 sequence is CASSRIPGQGIANYGYTF. For the CDR3, the DNA is TGTGCCAGCAGTAGAATTCCGGGACAGGGGATAGCTAACTATGGCTACACCTTC.

The chain couples TRBV27 to TRBJ2-3; 10 bases line up with TRBD2. The CDR3 has 15 amino acids. V trimming: 4 bases; J trimming: 1 base; junction bases outside the gene matches: 2. CDR1 is MNHEY, CDR2 SMNVEV, per germline (reference sequence). CDR3 region: CASSSGLARTDTQYF. CDR3 nucleotides: TGTGCCAGCAGTTCGGGACTAGCGCGCACAGATACGCAGTATTTT.

V gene TRBV6-5 combines with J gene TRBJ1-1; D is ambiguous. The V end lost 2 bases, the J end lost 4 bases, and 17 bases lay between the germline ends. This CDR3 region has 16 residues. Per the germline V gene, CDR1 is MNHEY and CDR2 is SVGAGI. The CDR3 region has the DNA TGTGCCAGCAGTTACAGTAAGGGCGCCGGAGGCACTGAAGCTTTCTTT. Residues: CASSYSKGAGGTEAFF.

This clonotype was picked up a small number of times. The chain uses TRBV7-2 and TRBJ2-2; D ambiguous. The V and J ends lost 3 bases and 8 bases respectively, with 4 bases between them. The CDR3 has 11 residues. Germline V gives CDR1 SGHTA, CDR2 FQGNSA. CDR3 sequence (DNA): TGTGCCAGCAGCTTCCGAGGGGAGCTGTTTTTT. Translated, it gives CASSFRGELFF.

The chain recombines TRBV7-9 with TRBJ2-5, with 12 bases lining up with TRBD1. This CDR3 comprises 16 residues. CDR1 is SEHNR and CDR2 is FQNEAQ in the germline V gene (reference sequence). Trimming cost V 5 bases and J 5 bases; bases outside gene matches: 9. The CDR3, as DNA: TGTGCCAGCAGCGCGGGGGACAGGGGGCTGCAGGAGACCCAGTACTTC. This gives the protein CASSAGDRGLQETQYF.

This clonotype occurred a few times. The J gene is TRBJ2-7, the V gene TRBV29-1; TRBD2 is a possible D gene (5 bases). The CDR3 covers 12 residues. Germline assignment: CDR1 SQVTM and CDR2 ANQGSEA. Trimming removed 4 bases from V and 5 bases from J, with 12 bases in between. CDR3 in DNA: TGCAGCGTTGGGGTAGCGTCCGACGAGCAGTACTTC. It specifies CSVGVASDEQYF.

The chain links TRBV4-2 to TRBJ2-2; 8 nucleotides line up with TRBD1. This CDR3 has 15 residues. The germline CDR1 and CDR2 sequences are LGHNA and YNFKEQ. V lost 4 bases to trimming and J lost 6 bases; unmatched junction nucleotides: 7. This CDR3 is CASSPRTGNSGELFF. In DNA, the CDR3 is TGTGCCAGCAGCCCACGGACAGGGAATTCCGGGGAGCTGTTTTTT.

This chain uses TRBV5-6 with TRBJ2-7, with 10 bases matching TRBD2. Germline CDR1 SGHDT, CDR2 YYEEEE. The CDR3 is made up of 14 amino acids. Losses at the gene ends were 1 base for V and 3 bases for J; bases not matched to a gene: 1. The CDR3, as DNA: TGTGCCAGCAGCTTGACTAGCGGGATCTACGAGCAGTACTTC. Protein sequence: CASSLTSGIYEQYF. Together with reference TRBV5-6 and TRBJ2-7, the CDR3 gives the full variable domain: DAGVTQSPTHLIKTRGQQVTLRCSPKSGHDTVSWYQQALGQGPQFIFQYYEEEERQRGNFPDRFSGHQFPNYSSELNVNALLLGDSALYLCASSLTSGIYEQYFGPGTRLTVT.

This clonotype has more than one count but fewer than ten. The genes are TRBV7-6 and TRBJ2-3; the match to TRBD2 covers 7 bases. The CDR3 is made up of 17 amino acids. Germline lookup yields CDR1 SGHVS and CDR2 FNYEAQ. V lost 2 bases to trimming and J lost 6 bases; unmatched junction nucleotides: 14. Written as DNA, the CDR3 is TGTGCCAGCAGCTTACCGTCTGGGACTACCTATTCGGATACGCAGTATTTT. Its protein product is CASSLPSGTTYSDTQYF.

This clonotype was detected a few times. The chain uses TRBV7-9 and TRBJ1-1; D ambiguous. There are 18 residues in the CDR3. The germline gives CDR1 SEHNR, CDR2 FQNEAQ (reference sequence). V lost 1 base and J lost 2, with 20 bases in between. CDR3 in DNA: TGTGCCAGCAGCTTAGTCATGATCGGAGGAGACGACAACACTGAAGCTTTCTTT. Its protein is CASSLVMIGGDDNTEAFF.

This clonotype was counted a single time. The chain recombines TRBV6-6 with TRBJ1-5; 7 bases map to TRBD1. V was pared by 2 bases and J by 4 bases, with 2 bases of the junction left unmatched. Germline V CDR1 and CDR2: MNHNY, SVGAGI (reference sequence). The CDR3 consists of 14 residues. In DNA, the CDR3 is TGTGCCAGCAGTTACGGGACAGAGAATCAGCCCCAGCATTTT. This gives the protein CASSYGTENQPQHF.

V is TRBV14 and J is TRBJ1-4; the D is unclear. Germline V gene lookup returns CDR1 SGHDN and CDR2 FVKESK. The CDR3 runs 14 residues. The ends were cut back, 4 bases at V and 2 bases at J, with 8 bases in the middle. CDR3 in amino acids: CASSPRQTNEKLFF. CDR3 in DNA: TGTGCCAGCAGCCCTCGGCAGACTAATGAAAAACTGTTTTTT.